A single sample is the source of the 4 T cell receptor beta chains below, sequenced in a study of OX40 agonist ivuxolimab in advanced cancers. Measured with immunoSEQ multiplex PCR; TCRdb has only the in-frame clones, and not every one. The sample has about 77,000 clones; about four fifths are singletons. This specimen was CD4+ or CD8+ T cells sorted from blood, taken in a trial of the OX40 agonist ivuxolimab. These receptors were collected from an adult with an advanced solid tumor such as melanoma, head and neck, liver or kidney cancer.

The chain carries TRBV7-8 and TRBJ1-3; D unclear. Trimming left V 4 bases short and J 0 bases short, with 16 bases between. The CDR3 consists of 17 residues. Germline V CDR1 and CDR2: SGHVS, FQNEAQ. The CDR3 loop is CASSSRDRPSSGNTIYF. The DNA for the CDR3 is TGTGCCAGCAGCTCTCGGGATCGTCCGTCCTCTGGAAACACCATATATTTT.

The J gene is TRBJ2-3, the V gene TRBV4-1, with 11 nucleotides matching TRBD2. This CDR3 has 18 amino acids. Germline CDR1 and CDR2: MGHRA and YSYEKL. V shed 0 bases and J 0 bases; nucleotides not matched to a gene: 5. The CDR3 sequence is CASSQDKLAGESTDTQYF. The CDR3 region has the DNA TGCGCCAGCAGCCAAGATAAACTAGCGGGGGAAAGCACAGATACGCAGTATTTT.

The rearrangement uses TRBV5-1 and TRBJ2-3; the D gene could be TRBD1 or TRBD2 (6 bases each). With 6 bases removed from V and 2 bases from J, the gap between germline ends came to 13 bases. The CDR3 consists of 14 residues. Germline V CDR1 and CDR2: SGHRS, YFSETQ. The CDR3 reads CASTRRGATDTQYF. Here the CDR3 DNA reads TGCGCCAGCACAAGGAGGGGGGCCACAGATACGCAGTATTTT.

The chain recombines TRBV7-2 with TRBJ1-2, with D possibly TRBD1 on 6 matching bases. This CDR3 has 17 amino acids. The V and J ends lost 5 bases and 0 bases respectively, with 19 bases between them. The V gene's germline CDR1 is SGHTA and CDR2 FQGNSA. The CDR3 nucleotides are TGTGCCAGCAGCCAGCTCCACAGGGTAGGGACTAACTATGGCTACACCTTC. Translation: CASSQLHRVGTNYGYTF.